The 8 T cell receptor beta chains presented below share a single source sample, sequenced in a study of graft-versus-host responses after intestinal transplantation. These receptors' antigens are unknown. Measured with immunoSEQ multiplex PCR; TCRdb has only the in-frame clones, and not every one. The sample carries roughly 93,000 clones, just under 95% recorded once. The sequenced sample was unstimulated CD8+ T cells sorted from spleen or lymph node cells, obtained before transplant. The source is a human donor who was the organ donor for an intestinal transplant.

The count of this clone is one. V and J are TRBV4-1 and TRBJ1-5; 9 bases map to TRBD1. Germline V lookup: CDR1 MGHRA, CDR2 YSYEKL. The trim removed 7 bases at V and 10 bases at J, leaving 8 bases unmatched. CDR3 length: 13 residues. The CDR3 coding sequence is TGCGCCAGCAAGGGGACAGGGAACCTTCCCCAGCATTTT. Its translation is CASKGTGNLPQHF.

Regarding this clone: Other DNA sequences in the same sample also yield this CDR3. This rearrangement joins TRBV27 to TRBJ2-7, with D perhaps matching TRBD2 (5 bases). Trimming cost V 2 bases and J 4 bases, with 9 bases left between them. Germline-derived CDR1 and CDR2 are MNHEY and SMNVEV (reference sequence). The length of the CDR3 is 13 residues. The CDR3 protein is CASSLDRGYEQYF. The CDR3 DNA sequence: TGTGCCAGCAGTTTAGACCGGGGTTACGAGCAGTACTTC.

This chain joins TRBV9 and TRBJ1-2; D possibly corresponds to TRBD1 (6 bases). Germline CDR1 and CDR2: SGDLS and YYNGEE. The CDR3 has 13 residues. Trimming shortened V by 5 bases and J by 1 base, and 9 bases separated the two germline ends. This CDR3 reads CASSSDSNYGYTF. Here the CDR3 DNA reads TGTGCCAGCAGTTCGGACAGTAACTATGGCTACACCTTC.

DNA of the CDR3: TGTGCCAGCCTCGAACTGACAGGGACGAACACCGGGGAGCTGTTTTTT. Amino acids: CASLELTGTNTGELFF. The V call is TRBV27, the J call TRBJ2-2; 7 bases align to TRBD1. CDR3 size: 16 residues. CDR1 is MNHEY, CDR2 SMNVEV, per germline (reference sequence). J lost 0 bases, V lost 8 bases, and 9 bases had no gene match.

This sequence joins TRBV6-1 and TRBJ1-2, with a tentative D call TRBD1 (6 bases). The germline gives CDR1 MNHNS, CDR2 SASEGT. This CDR3 spans 14 amino acids. Between the trimmed V and J ends, which lost 7 bases and 0 bases, there was a span of 12 bases. As DNA, the CDR3 is TGTGCCAGCACCCCGTGGACAGCTAACTATGGCTACACCTTC. This encodes CASTPWTANYGYTF.

The chain has TRBV27 and TRBJ1-2, with D possibly TRBD1 on 6 matching bases. V was pared by 5 bases and J by 3 bases, with 13 bases between. Germline CDR1 MNHEY, CDR2 SMNVEV (reference sequence). The CDR3 is 14 residues long. CDR3 coding DNA: TGTGCCAGCAGTCCGACAGGTGGCTACTATGGCTACACCTTC. Protein sequence: CASSPTGGYYGYTF.

The chain is built from TRBV9 and TRBJ2-3; a weak D match, TRBD1 (5 bases). The V end lost 1 base, the J end lost 0 bases, and 12 bases lay between the germline ends. The CDR3 has 16 residues. Per the germline V gene, CDR1 is SGDLS and CDR2 is YYNGEE. CDR3 coding DNA: TGTGCCAGCAGCGTACGGTTTGGGGCGAGCACAGATACGCAGTATTTT. Translated, it gives CASSVRFGASTDTQYF.

The rearrangement joins TRBV5-4 to TRBJ2-7; possible D gene TRBD1, 6 bases. The ends were cut back, 0 bases at V and 5 bases at J, with 12 bases in the middle. The germline CDR1 and CDR2 sequences are SGHNT and YYREEE (reference sequence). This CDR3 comprises 14 residues. The CDR3 region is CASSLVGAGHEQYF. The CDR3 DNA sequence: TGTGCCAGCAGCTTGGTGGGGGCGGGTCACGAGCAGTACTTC.